A single sample gave rise to the 22 T cell receptor beta chains below, sequenced in a study of CD8 T cells in ankylosing spondylitis. Overall study findings and caveats: Roughly 8 highly homologous variants made up a TCR beta motif, and this motif appeared characteristic of ankylosing spondylitis blood.

TCRdb passed the 5' RACE reads through MiXCR, listing each CDR3 protein once. The table records approximately 300,000 distinct CDR3 sequences, less than 9.5% of them present only once. These receptors' antigens are unknown. Source material: blood, either unsorted or a sorted T cell fraction (not recorded which). Every receptor here comes from a male donor with ankylosing spondylitis.

This clonotype was counted a few times. This chain joins TRBV2 and TRBJ1-2, with D possibly being TRBD1 (6 bases). V was cut by 2 bases and J by 0 bases, with 13 bases left in between. The CDR3 loop spans 16 amino acids. CDR1 is SNHLY, CDR2 FYNNEI, per germline. The CDR3 loop is CASSEIRQASNYGYTF. The CDR3, as DNA: TGTGCCAGCAGTGAAATCAGACAGGCCTCTAACTATGGCTACACCTTC.

This clonotype showed up many times. The chain combines TRBV9 with TRBJ2-1, with 7 positions matching TRBD2. Trimming at V came to 6 bases and at J to 2 bases, leaving 5 bases not matched to a gene. The V gene's germline CDR1 is SGDLS and CDR2 YYNGEE. This CDR3 contains 14 residues. The CDR3 here is CASNDGGTYNEQFF. For the CDR3, the DNA is TGTGCCAGCAACGACGGGGGGACCTACAATGAGCAGTTCTTC.

This chain connects TRBV18 to TRBJ2-1, with TRBD1 as a possible D gene (5 bases). With 6 bases removed from V and 0 bases from J, the gap between germline ends came to 9 bases. Germline loops: CDR1 KGHSH, CDR2 LQKENI. CDR3 size: 14 residues. The CDR3 spells CASSFDSSYNEQFF. In DNA form, the CDR3 reads TGTGCCAGCTCGTTCGACAGCTCCTACAATGAGCAGTTCTTC.

This clonotype was counted at least ten times. The CDR3 DNA is TGTGCCAGCAGACCACTACAGGCCTCTGGAAACACCATATATTTT. Translation gives CASRPLQASGNTIYF. The chain links TRBV12-3 or TRBV12-4 to TRBJ1-3; D perhaps matches TRBD1 (5 bases). This CDR3 is 15 amino acids long. Trimming cost V 6 bases and J 0 bases, with 12 bases left between them.

With respect to this clonotype: A much larger clone differs from this one at a single base, so this may be a read error. The chain is built from TRBV5-1 and TRBJ2-7, with TRBD1 as a possible D gene (6 bases). The germline CDR1 and CDR2 sequences are SGHRS and YFSETQ. V shed 0 bases and J shed 3 bases, with 10 bases lying between them. This CDR3 is 14 amino acids long. CDR3 residues: CASSLDGQNYEQYF. In DNA form, the CDR3 reads TGCGCCAGCAGCTTGGATGGACAGAACTACGAGCAGTACTTC.

Only a few counts were recorded for this clonotype. The chain is built from TRBV27 and TRBJ1-1, with D unresolved. CDR3 size: 14 residues. Trimming stripped 7 bases from V and 0 bases from J, with 12 bases between. CDR1 MNHEY and CDR2 SMNVEV come from the germline V gene (reference sequence). CDR3 sequence: CASTSGQVNTEAFF. CDR3 coding DNA: TGTGCCAGCACGTCCGGGCAGGTGAACACTGAAGCTTTCTTT.

The chain joins TRBV5-6 to TRBJ1-3, with TRBD1 identical over 7 bases. Germline values: CDR1 SGHDT, CDR2 YYEEEE. After removal of 5 bases from V and 0 bases from J, the junction contained 8 bases not matched to a gene. There are 16 residues in the CDR3. CDR3 DNA: TGTGCCAGCAGTCACCCCAGGGGGGGCTCTGGAAACACCATATATTTT. This sequence encodes CASSHPRGGSGNTIYF.

The chain recombines TRBV20-1 with TRBJ2-7, with TRBD2 identical over 8 bases. Germline V gives CDR1 DFQATT, CDR2 SNEGSKA (reference sequence). The CDR3 covers 15 residues. V trimming: 3 bases; J trimming: 5 bases; junction bases outside the gene matches: 12. The DNA of the CDR3 is TGCAGTGCTAGGCTCCCCAGCGGGAGCACGAACGAGCAGTACTTC. Translation gives CSARLPSGSTNEQYF.

This clonotype was detected ten times or more. This chain uses TRBV4-3 with TRBJ2-7; 8 bases align to TRBD1. V lost 4 bases, J lost 2 bases, and 4 bases stayed unmatched. This CDR3 region has 14 residues. Germline V lookup: CDR1 LGHNA, CDR2 YSLEER. CDR3 in DNA: TGCGCCAGCAGCCGACAGGGGAGTGCCTACGAGCAGTACTTC. The encoded protein is CASSRQGSAYEQYF.

This clonotype was recorded many times. The chain recombines TRBV10-3 with TRBJ2-1; D remains ambiguous. This CDR3 region has 14 residues. The V gene lost 7 bases and the J gene lost 0 bases, with 10 bases spanning the gap. Germline CDR1 ENHRY, CDR2 SYGVKD. In DNA form, the CDR3 reads TGTGCCATCATAAGCTCGACCTCCTACAATGAGCAGTTCTTC. Its translation: CAIISSTSYNEQFF.

In this sample, this clonotype turned up many times. This chain uses TRBV2 with TRBJ2-1; 7 nucleotides agree with TRBD1. V was clipped by 5 bases and J by 9 bases; unmatched bases: 10. The CDR3 spans 14 residues. Per the germline V gene, CDR1 is SNHLY and CDR2 is FYNNEI. CDR3 bases: TGTGCCAGCAGTTTTCCAACAGGGGCGGGTGAGCAGTTCTTC. Its protein product is CASSFPTGAGEQFF.

In its sample, this clonotype was seen many times. V is TRBV5-1 and J is TRBJ2-2, with TRBD2 as a possible D gene (6 bases). Germline V gene sequence: CDR1 SGHRS, CDR2 YFSETQ. The CDR3 is made up of 16 amino acids. V lost 0 bases and J 0 bases, leaving 9 bases between the germline ends. The CDR3 DNA follows: TGCGCCAGCAGCTTGGCGGGGACTTCGAACACCGGGGAGCTGTTTTTT. It codes for CASSLAGTSNTGELFF. Full variable domain (missing parts from reference TRBV5-1 and TRBJ2-2): KAGVTQTPRYLIKTRGQQVTLSCSPISGHRSVSWYQQTPGQGLQFLFEYFSETQRNKGNFPGRFSGRQFSNSRSEMNVSTLELGDSALYLCASSLAGTSNTGELFFGEGSRLTVL.

The chain employs TRBV4-1 and TRBJ2-4; tentatively, D is TRBD2 (6 bases). The germline gives CDR1 MGHRA, CDR2 YSYEKL. This CDR3 spans 16 amino acids. V was cut by 0 bases and J by 5 bases, with 14 bases left in between. CDR3 nucleotides: TGCGCCAGCAGCCAAGATCGGATAGCGGTAGAAAACATTCAGTACTTC. Encoded protein: CASSQDRIAVENIQYF.

This clonotype was recorded at least ten times. The rearrangement joins TRBV27 to TRBJ1-5; no clear D. This CDR3 has 13 amino acids. With 4 bases removed from V and 3 bases from J, the gap between germline ends came to 7 bases. The V gene's germline CDR1 is MNHEY and CDR2 SMNVEV (reference sequence). CDR3 region: CASSSTINQPQHF. CDR3 coding DNA: TGTGCCAGCAGTTCCACGATCAATCAGCCCCAGCATTTT.

This clonotype was recorded at least ten times. The genes are TRBV28 and TRBJ2-1; tentative D call: TRBD2 (5 bases). Germline V gene data show CDR1 as MDHEN and CDR2 as SYDVKM. CDR3 length: 15 residues. V lost 6 bases, J lost 1 base, and 13 bases lay in between. The CDR3 DNA reads as TGTGCCAGCAGCCGCGCCGGGGATTCCTACAATGAGCAGTTCTTC. It specifies CASSRAGDSYNEQFF.

In its sample, this clonotype was seen a few times. This chain connects TRBV11-2 to TRBJ2-3; TRBD2 matches 7 bases. This CDR3 has 14 residues. V shed 3 bases, J shed 5 bases, and the junction held 5 bases outside the gene matches. Germline-derived CDR1 and CDR2 are SGHAT and FQNNGV. The CDR3 region has the DNA TGTGCCAGCAGCTTCGGGGGAGGGATAGATACGCAGTATTTT. Residues: CASSFGGGIDTQYF.

This clonotype was counted a few times. The genes are TRBV29-1 and TRBJ2-5; 9 bases are a match to TRBD2. In germline, CDR1 is SQVTM, CDR2 ANQGSEA. This CDR3 has 14 amino acids. J lost 0 bases, V lost 7 bases, and 6 bases had no gene match. The CDR3 loop reads CSALAGVNQETQYF. CDR3 DNA: TGCAGCGCTTTAGCGGGAGTGAACCAAGAGACCCAGTACTTC.

This clonotype has at least ten counts. The chain combines TRBV30 with TRBJ2-7; TRBD1 agrees at 8 bases. This CDR3 has 13 residues. Germline V lookup: CDR1 GTSNPN, CDR2 SVGIG (reference sequence). The V segment lost 5 bases and the J segment 3 bases; nucleotides outside the gene matches: 6. The CDR3 DNA sequence: TGTGCCTGGGGTCCTGGACAGGGCTACGAGCAGTACTTC. Translating gives CAWGPGQGYEQYF.

V is TRBV10-3 and J is TRBJ2-1; the D gene could be TRBD1 or TRBD2 (6 bases each). The CDR3 sequence is 15 residues long. Trimming pared 5 bases from V and 8 bases from J, leaving 19 bases between. Per the germline V gene, CDR1 is ENHRY and CDR2 is SYGVKD. The CDR3 region is CAISPDRGRIDEQFF. DNA of the CDR3: TGTGCCATCAGTCCTGATCGGGGGCGGATAGATGAGCAGTTCTTC.

In this sample, this clonotype turned up a few times. The chain carries TRBV20-1 and TRBJ2-5; D might be TRBD1 or TRBD2, each matching 5 bases. Trimming shortened V by 6 bases and J by 5 bases, and 13 bases separated the two germline ends. Germline lookup yields CDR1 DFQATT and CDR2 SNEGSKA (reference sequence). This CDR3 has 12 amino acids. CDR3 DNA sequence: TGCAGTGCCATTGGGACGTCGGAGACCCAGTACTTC. It is translated as CSAIGTSETQYF.

The chain combines TRBV18 with TRBJ1-5; 7 nucleotides align to TRBD1. Germline V gene lookup returns CDR1 KGHSH and CDR2 LQKENI. There are 14 residues in the CDR3. After removal of 4 bases from V and 5 bases from J, the junction contained 5 bases not matched to a gene. The CDR3 sequence: CASSRTGTDQPQHF. CDR3 DNA: TGTGCCAGCTCACGAACAGGGACAGATCAGCCCCAGCATTTT.

The V gene is TRBV7-8, the J gene TRBJ2-2; no definite D call. The germline CDR1 and CDR2 sequences are SGHVS and FQNEAQ. CDR3 size: 16 residues. Trimming removed 3 bases from V and 3 bases from J, with 14 bases in between. The CDR3 DNA reads as TGTGCCAGCAGCTTGGTCTGGTCTTGGGACACCGGGGAGCTGTTTTTT. It encodes CASSLVWSWDTGELFF.